The 7 T cell receptor beta chains given below trace back to one sample, sequenced in a study of T cell responses to AZD1222 COVID-19 vaccine (dated by TCRdb to about 2021). The time point label corresponds to: baseline before first vaccination. The library came from the immunoSEQ multiplex PCR assay. Imported from immuneACCESS, the table was reduced by TCRdb to in-frame sequences with V and J called. These copies leave out some clones; in studies compared against another copy, an unresolved V gene accounts for under half, and the cause of the remainder is not known. The table for this sample lists just over 65,000 clones; roughly nine tenths of them were counted only once. Of the sample, 15% to 20% falls within the top ten clones. The sample was peripheral blood, taken on day 0 of AZD1222 vaccination. These receptors came from an adult in good health.

The rearrangement links TRBV7-9 to TRBJ1-3; perhaps TRBD1 as D (5 bases). Trimming removed 4 bases from V and 0 bases from J, with 10 bases in between. This CDR3 is 15 amino acids long. From germline, CDR1 is SEHNR and CDR2 FQNEAQ (reference sequence). The CDR3 region has the DNA TGTGCCAGCAGCTCCGGGGCCTTCTCTGGAAACACCATATATTTT. This codes for CASSSGAFSGNTIYF.

J is TRBJ1-2 and V is TRBV7-3, with 7 bases aligning to TRBD1. CDR3 length: 13 amino acids. V lost 0 bases, J lost 5 bases, and 0 bases stayed unmatched. CDR1 and CDR2 (germline): SGHTA, FQGTGA. The CDR3 DNA reads as TGTGCCAGCAGCTTAACCAGGGGGTATGGCTACACCTTC. Its protein is CASSLTRGYGYTF.

This chain joins TRBV15 and TRBJ2-6; D gene uncertain. The V end lost 0 bases, the J end lost 1 base, and 4 bases lay between the germline ends. CDR3 length: 15 amino acids. Per the germline V gene, CDR1 is LNHNV and CDR2 is YYDKDF (reference sequence). CDR3 residues: CATSRDISGANVLTF. CDR3 in DNA: TGTGCCACCAGCAGAGACATATCTGGGGCCAACGTCCTGACTTTC.

CDR3 sequence reads: CASSPSGGAGGETQYF. The CDR3 DNA reads as TGCGCCAGCAGCCCTAGCGGGGGGGCCGGTGGAGAGACCCAGTACTTC. This rearrangement joins TRBV4-3 to TRBJ2-5, with 12 bases aligning to TRBD2. Trimming took 4 bases from V and 4 from J; bases not matched to a gene: 7. This CDR3 is 16 amino acids long. Germline CDR1 is LGHNA and CDR2 is YSLEER.

The rearrangement joins TRBV6-5 to TRBJ1-4, with TRBD1 matching 10 bases. The CDR3 spans 15 residues. CDR1 MNHEY and CDR2 SVGAGI come from the germline V gene. V lost 0 bases and J lost 11; bases outside the gene matches: 6. CDR3 bases: TGTGCCAGCAGTTACTCCGGGACAGGGGTGGGGAAACTGTTTTTT. It codes for CASSYSGTGVGKLFF.

The chain combines TRBV5-6 with TRBJ2-7; TRBD1 agrees at 8 bases. V dropped 3 bases and J dropped 5; count of bases not matched to a gene: 19. This CDR3 spans 18 amino acids. CDR1 SGHDT and CDR2 YYEEEE come from the germline V gene. This CDR3 reads CASSSATLGQGTPDEQYF. The CDR3 DNA reads as TGTGCCAGCAGCTCCGCCACCCTAGGACAGGGCACGCCTGACGAGCAGTACTTC. Complete variable domain (other parts from reference TRBV5-6 and TRBJ2-7): DAGVTQSPTHLIKTRGQQVTLRCSPKSGHDTVSWYQQALGQGPQFIFQYYEEEERQRGNFPDRFSGHQFPNYSSELNVNALLLGDSALYLCASSSATLGQGTPDEQYFGPGTRLTVT.

This chain connects TRBV11-2 to TRBJ1-5, with TRBD1 matching 9 bases. CDR3 length: 14 residues. The germline CDR1 and CDR2 sequences are SGHAT and FQNNGV. Trimming at V came to 5 bases and at J to 7 bases, leaving 6 bases not matched to a gene. The CDR3 DNA sequence: TGTGCCAGCAGCGCCCCGGGACAGGGACAGCCCCAGCATTTT. This translates into CASSAPGQGQPQHF. Full variable domain (remainder filled in from reference TRBV11-2 and TRBJ1-5): EAGVAQSPRYKIIEKRQSVAFWCNPISGHATLYWYQQILGQGPKLLIQFQNNGVVDDSQLPKDRFSAERLKGVDSTLKIQPAKLEDSAVYLCASSAPGQGQPQHFGDGTRLSIL.